These T cell receptor beta chains were read from a single sample in a study of T cell repertoires in cytomegalovirus infection. Using its own MiXCR run on the reads, TCRdb lists one record per CDR3 protein. There are 150,000 to 200,000 distinct CDR3 sequences in the sample; around 20% occur only once, and around 2.7% lies in the top ten. Sequencing was performed on PBMCs. These receptors were obtained from a human donor in good health (CMV status not recorded). Some clones in this sample may be carry-over from other donors' samples. The CDR3 runs from the conserved cysteine through the conserved F or W. Fields, in order: CDR3 protein, CDR3 DNA, D gene, J gene, V gene, clone size. The D gene is left open where the match is weak. For some rows the clone size is stated as once, few or many, or as a class when expanded; others skip it.

CSFRDGRQETQYF TGCAGCTTCCGGGACGGACGACAAGAGACCCAGTACTTC . TRBJ2-5 TRBV29-1 few
CASSLRGFTEAFF TGTGCCAGCAGCTTGCGGGGATTCACTGAAGCTTTCTTT . TRBJ1-1 TRBV7-9 many
CASTQSDGSYGYTF TGCGCCAGCACCCAAAGCGACGGGTCCTATGGCTACACCTTC . TRBJ1-2 TRBV5-1 .
CASSMDRGLVF TGTGCCAGCAGCATGGACAGGGGGTTAGTCTTC TRBD1 TRBJ2-1 TRBV7-9 many
CASSLDVQGEQYF TGTGCCAGCAGCTTAGATGTCCAAGGCGAGCAGTACTTC . TRBJ2-7 TRBV7-6 .
CASAGTSAREQFF TGTGCCAGCGCTGGGACTAGCGCCAGAGAGCAGTTCTTC TRBD2 TRBJ2-1 TRBV12-3/TRBV12-4 many
CASSISRSRRSYVQYF TGTGCCAGTAGTATATCCCGGAGCCGTCGTTCTTATGTTCAGTACTTC . TRBJ2-4 TRBV19 few
CASSYSGGSSYNEQFF TGTGCCAGCAGTTACTCGGGGGGAAGCTCCTACAATGAGCAGTTCTTC . TRBJ2-1 TRBV6-5 many
CASGLLAGGSEQYF TGTGCTAGTGGTCTCCTAGCGGGAGGATCCGAGCAGTACTTC TRBD2 TRBJ2-7 TRBV12-5 many
CASSMGQQNTEAFF TGTGCCAGCAGTATGGGACAGCAGAACACTGAAGCTTTCTTT TRBD1 TRBJ1-1 TRBV6-1 many
CASSEGPEVRPQHF TGTGCCAGCAGTGAAGGTCCTGAAGTTCGGCCCCAGCATTTT . TRBJ1-5 TRBV2 few
CASGNPGRGAFF TGTGCTAGTGGTAACCCCGGGCGGGGAGCTTTCTTT . TRBJ1-1 TRBV12-5 many
CASSQEGVGTADTQYF TGCGCCAGCAGCCAAGAGGGGGTTGGGACCGCGGATACGCAGTATTTT . TRBJ2-3 TRBV4-1 few
CASSQEGLAETQYF TGTGCCAGCAGCCAAGAGGGACTAGCGGAGACCCAGTACTTC TRBD2 TRBJ2-5 TRBV3-1 .
CASSLESRSGELFF TGTGCCAGCAGCTTAGAAAGTCGATCCGGGGAGCTGTTTTTT . TRBJ2-2 TRBV11-2 .
CASSSPGQGDNVLTF TGTGCCAGCAGCTCGCCGGGACAGGGGGACAACGTCCTGACTTTC TRBD1 TRBJ2-6 TRBV5-4 few
CASSEFGQDTQYF TGTGCCAGCAGTGAGTTCGGCCAAGATACGCAGTATTTT . TRBJ2-3 TRBV6-1 few
CASSFALAGLQETQYF TGTGCCAGCAGTTTCGCGTTGGCGGGGCTTCAAGAGACCCAGTACTTC . TRBJ2-5 TRBV28 .
CASSLSQNYGYTF TGTGCCAGCAGCTTATCTCAGAACTATGGCTACACCTTC . TRBJ1-2 TRBV11-2 many
CASSFALAGGYYNEQFF TGTGCCAGCAGCTTCGCCTTAGCGGGAGGATACTACAATGAGCAGTTCTTC TRBD2 TRBJ2-1 TRBV7-9 .
CASSLGEGKTATNEKLFF TGTGCCAGCAGTTTGGGTGAGGGGAAGACCGCAACTAATGAAAAACTGTTTTTT . TRBJ1-4 TRBV12-3/TRBV12-4 many
CTSSPDPGTGAYEQYF TGTACCAGCAGTCCGGACCCCGGGACAGGGGCCTACGAGCAGTACTTC TRBD1 TRBJ2-7 TRBV28 once
CASSFTPVGVEKLFF TGTGCCAGCAGTTTCACCCCAGTTGGAGTTGAAAAACTGTTTTTT . TRBJ1-4 TRBV12-3/TRBV12-4 few
CASSRPGYEQFF TGTGCCAGCAGCCGCCCGGGGTATGAGCAGTTCTTC . TRBJ2-1 TRBV7-2 few
CSARPGLGGSEQFF TGCAGTGCTAGGCCGGGACTAGGGGGGAGTGAGCAGTTCTTC TRBD2 TRBJ2-1 TRBV20-1 few
CASSYPQAGVTYEQYF TGTGCCAGCAGTTACCCTCAAGCGGGGGTTACCTACGAGCAGTACTTC TRBD2 TRBJ2-7 TRBV6-6 few
CASSLAPKIFPRADSQYF TGTGCCAGCAGCTTAGCCCCAAAAATTTTCCCCCGGGCAGATTCGCAGTATTTT . TRBJ2-3 TRBV11-3 once
CASSGRDAYSPLHF TGTGCCAGCTCAGGCCGGGACGCGTATTCACCCCTCCACTTT . TRBJ1-6 TRBV18 .
CASSHAGTSGRGSYNEQFF TGTGCCAGCAGCCATGCCGGGACTAGCGGGAGGGGGTCCTACAATGAGCAGTTCTTC TRBD2 TRBJ2-1 TRBV4-2 many
CASSQLSTGAKGGDTEAFF TGTGCCAGCAGCCAACTCTCGACAGGGGCCAAGGGGGGGGACACTGAAGCTTTCTTT TRBD1 TRBJ1-1 TRBV4-2 many
CASTQGGYEQYF TGTGCCAGCACCCAAGGGGGCTACGAGCAGTACTTC . TRBJ2-7 TRBV6-2/TRBV6-3 few
CSVEPRSGAYGYTF TGCAGCGTTGAACCCCGGTCGGGGGCCTATGGCTACACCTTC . TRBJ1-2 TRBV29-1 once
CASSLLSSNQPQHF TGTGCCAGCAGTTTGCTGAGTAGCAATCAGCCCCAGCATTTT . TRBJ1-5 TRBV28 .
CASSEGDRYTEAFF TGTGCCAGCAGTGAAGGGGACAGATACACTGAAGCTTTCTTT TRBD1 TRBJ1-1 TRBV6-1 .
CAWSTSAYEQYF TGTGCCTGGAGTACCTCGGCCTACGAGCAGTACTTC . TRBJ2-7 TRBV30 .
CASREVSVSGELFF TGTGCCAGCAGGGAGGTCTCGGTCTCCGGGGAGCTGTTTTTT . TRBJ2-2 TRBV7-9 many
CASRPGGGPAGGELFF TGTGCCAGCAGACCGGGGGGGGGCCCCGCAGGCGGGGAGCTGTTTTTT TRBD2 TRBJ2-2 TRBV7-2 many
CASSSTVGGTYEQYF TGTGCCAGCAGCTCGACCGTGGGCGGGACCTACGAGCAGTACTTC . TRBJ2-7 TRBV5-4 many
CASSLITLNTEAFF TGCGCCAGCAGCTTAATCACTTTAAACACTGAAGCTTTCTTT . TRBJ1-1 TRBV5-1 .
CSAEGQIPGELFF TGCAGTGCTGAGGGACAGATACCCGGGGAGCTGTTTTTT TRBD1 TRBJ2-2 TRBV20-1 few
CASSSPTGRTEAFF TGTGCCAGCAGCTCACCGACAGGGCGCACTGAAGCTTTCTTT TRBD1 TRBJ1-1 TRBV11-2 .
CASSLSNRHANTGELFF TGTGCCAGCAGCTTATCAAACAGGCACGCGAACACCGGGGAGCTGTTTTTT . TRBJ2-2 TRBV7-2 many
CASATGRSGNTIYF TGTGCCTCGGCGACTGGACGGTCTGGAAACACCATATATTTT . TRBJ1-3 TRBV19 .
CASTREGEGNYGYTF TGTGCCAGTACCCGAGAGGGGGAAGGTAACTATGGCTACACCTTC . TRBJ1-2 TRBV19 few
CSAGRDTQETQYF TGCAGTGCGGGACGGGACACACAAGAGACCCAGTACTTC . TRBJ2-5 TRBV20-1 .
CASSERGGAVATQHF TGTGCCAGCAGCGAGCGGGGCGGGGCCGTCGCGACCCAGCATTTT . TRBJ1-5 TRBV7-2 few